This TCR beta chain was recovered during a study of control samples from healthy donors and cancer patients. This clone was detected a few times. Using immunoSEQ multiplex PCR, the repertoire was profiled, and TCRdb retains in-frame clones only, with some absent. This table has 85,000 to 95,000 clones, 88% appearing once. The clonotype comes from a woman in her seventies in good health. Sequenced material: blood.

CDR3: CASRRRSEAFF. CDR3 bases: TGTGCCAGCCGCCGGCGGTCTGAAGCTTTCTTT. This chain joins TRBV7-2 and TRBJ1-1, with no clear D. CDR1 and CDR2 (germline): SGHTA, FQGNSA. V lost 8 bases to trimming and J lost 6 bases, with 10 bases between them. CDR3 length: 11 residues. Variable domain in full (rest from reference TRBV7-2 and TRBJ1-1): GAGVSQSPSNKVTEKGKDVELRCDPISGHTALYWYRQSLGQGLEFLIYFQGNSAPDKSGLPSDRFSAERTGGSVSTLTIQRTQQEDSAVYLCASRRRSEAFFGQGTRLTVV.